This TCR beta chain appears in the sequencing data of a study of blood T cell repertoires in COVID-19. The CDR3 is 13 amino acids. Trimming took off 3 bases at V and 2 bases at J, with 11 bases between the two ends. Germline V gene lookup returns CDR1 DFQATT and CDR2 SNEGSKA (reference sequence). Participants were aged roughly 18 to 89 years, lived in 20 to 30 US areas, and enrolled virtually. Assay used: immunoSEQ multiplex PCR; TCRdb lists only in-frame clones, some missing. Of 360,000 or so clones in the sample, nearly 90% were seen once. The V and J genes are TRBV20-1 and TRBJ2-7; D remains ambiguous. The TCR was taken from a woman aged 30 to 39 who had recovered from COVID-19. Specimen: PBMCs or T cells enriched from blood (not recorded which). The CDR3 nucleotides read TGCAGTGCTAGTGGTGACGGAGCCTACGAGCAGTACTTC. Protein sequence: CSASGDGAYEQYF.